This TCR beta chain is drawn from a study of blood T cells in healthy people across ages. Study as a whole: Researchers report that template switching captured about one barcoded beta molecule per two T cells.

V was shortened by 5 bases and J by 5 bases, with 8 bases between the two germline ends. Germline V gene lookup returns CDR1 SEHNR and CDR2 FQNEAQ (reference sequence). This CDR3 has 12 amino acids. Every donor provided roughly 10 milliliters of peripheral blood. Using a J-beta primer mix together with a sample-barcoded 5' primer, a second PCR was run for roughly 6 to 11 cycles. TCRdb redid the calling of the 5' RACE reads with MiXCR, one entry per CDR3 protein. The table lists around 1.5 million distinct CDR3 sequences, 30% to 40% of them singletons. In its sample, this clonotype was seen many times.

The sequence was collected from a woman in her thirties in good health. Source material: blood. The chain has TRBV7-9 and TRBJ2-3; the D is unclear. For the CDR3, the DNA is TGTGCCAGCAGCGGTAGCCGAGATACGCAGTATTTT. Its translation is CASSGSRDTQYF.